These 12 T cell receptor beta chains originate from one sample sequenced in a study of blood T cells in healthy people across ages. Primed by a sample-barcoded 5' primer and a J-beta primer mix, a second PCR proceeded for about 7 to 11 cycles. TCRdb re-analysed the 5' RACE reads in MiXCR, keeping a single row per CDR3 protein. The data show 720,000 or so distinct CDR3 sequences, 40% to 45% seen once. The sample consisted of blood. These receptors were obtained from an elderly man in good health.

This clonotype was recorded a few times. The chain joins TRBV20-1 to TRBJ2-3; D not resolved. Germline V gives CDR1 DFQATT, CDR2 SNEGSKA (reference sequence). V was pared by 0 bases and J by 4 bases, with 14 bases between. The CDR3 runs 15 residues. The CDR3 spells CSARDASSTSDTQYF. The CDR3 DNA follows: TGCAGTGCTAGAGATGCATCCTCGACCTCAGATACGCAGTATTTT.

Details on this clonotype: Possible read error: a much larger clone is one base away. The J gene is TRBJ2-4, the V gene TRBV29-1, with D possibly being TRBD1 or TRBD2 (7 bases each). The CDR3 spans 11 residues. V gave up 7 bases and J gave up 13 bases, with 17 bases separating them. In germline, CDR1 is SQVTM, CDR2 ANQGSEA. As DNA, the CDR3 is TGCAGCGCCCTGGCAGGGGGGGAGCAGTACTTC. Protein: CSALAGGEQYF.

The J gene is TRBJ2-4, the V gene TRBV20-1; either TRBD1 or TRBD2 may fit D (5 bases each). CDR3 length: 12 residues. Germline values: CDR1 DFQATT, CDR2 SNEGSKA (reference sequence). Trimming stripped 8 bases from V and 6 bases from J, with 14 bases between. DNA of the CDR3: TGCAGTCCGAGGGCTAGGGGAAACATTCAGTACTTC. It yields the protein CSPRARGNIQYF.

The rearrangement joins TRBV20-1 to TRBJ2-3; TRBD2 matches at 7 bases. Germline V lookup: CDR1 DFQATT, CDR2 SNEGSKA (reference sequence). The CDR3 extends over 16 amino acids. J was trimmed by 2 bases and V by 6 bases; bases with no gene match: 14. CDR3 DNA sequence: TGCAGTGCCTGGGACGGCGGGACTACTCTCACAGATACGCAGTATTTT. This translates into CSAWDGGTTLTDTQYF.

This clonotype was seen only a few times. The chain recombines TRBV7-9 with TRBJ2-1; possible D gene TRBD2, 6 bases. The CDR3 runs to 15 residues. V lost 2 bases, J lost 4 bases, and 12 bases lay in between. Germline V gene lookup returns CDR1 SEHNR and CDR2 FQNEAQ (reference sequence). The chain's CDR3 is CASSLTAGTYNEQFF. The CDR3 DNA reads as TGTGCCAGCAGCTTAACTGCGGGGACGTACAATGAGCAGTTCTTC.

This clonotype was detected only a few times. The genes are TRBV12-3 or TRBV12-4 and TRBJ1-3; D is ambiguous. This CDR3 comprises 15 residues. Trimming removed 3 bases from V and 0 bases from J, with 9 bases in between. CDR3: CASSFMSLSGNTIYF. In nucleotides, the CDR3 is TGTGCCAGCAGTTTCATGTCTCTCTCTGGAAACACCATATATTTT.

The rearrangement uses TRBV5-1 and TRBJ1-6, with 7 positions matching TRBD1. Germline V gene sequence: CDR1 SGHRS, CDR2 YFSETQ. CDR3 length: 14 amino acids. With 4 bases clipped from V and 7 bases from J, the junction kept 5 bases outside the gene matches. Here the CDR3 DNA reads TGCGCCAGCAGCACCGGGACAGCAAATTCACCCCTCCACTTT. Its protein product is CASSTGTANSPLHF.

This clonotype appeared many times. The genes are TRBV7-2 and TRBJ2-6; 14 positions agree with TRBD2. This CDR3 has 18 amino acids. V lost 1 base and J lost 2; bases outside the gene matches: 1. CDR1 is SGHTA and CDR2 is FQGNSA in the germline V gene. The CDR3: CASSLEGLAGAGANVLTF. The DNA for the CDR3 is TGTGCCAGCAGCTTAGAGGGACTAGCGGGGGCTGGGGCCAACGTCCTGACTTTC. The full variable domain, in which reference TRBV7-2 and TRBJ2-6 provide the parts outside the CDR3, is GAGVSQSPSNKVTEKGKDVELRCDPISGHTALYWYRQSLGQGLEFLIYFQGNSAPDKSGLPSDRFSAERTGGSVSTLTIQRTQQEDSAVYLCASSLEGLAGAGANVLTFGAGSRLTVL.

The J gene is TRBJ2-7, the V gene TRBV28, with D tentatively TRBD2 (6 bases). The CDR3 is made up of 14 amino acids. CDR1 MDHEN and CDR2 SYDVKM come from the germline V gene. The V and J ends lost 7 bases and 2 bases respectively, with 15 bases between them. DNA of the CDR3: TGTGCCAGCACCCGCGGGACCCACACCTACGAGCAGTACTTC. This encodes CASTRGTHTYEQYF.

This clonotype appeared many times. The CDR3, as DNA: TGTGCCAGCAGTACACTAGACTACGAGCAGTACTTC. Its translation is CASSTLDYEQYF. The gene calls are TRBV6-5 and TRBJ2-7, with a weak D call TRBD2 (5 bases). This CDR3 is built from 12 residues. V was cut by 5 bases and J by 3 bases, with 8 bases left in between. Germline V gene sequence: CDR1 MNHEY, CDR2 SVGAGI.

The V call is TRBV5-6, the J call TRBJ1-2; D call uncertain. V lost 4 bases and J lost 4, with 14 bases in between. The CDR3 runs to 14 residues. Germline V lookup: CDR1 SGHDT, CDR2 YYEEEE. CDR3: CASSPGATSYGYTF. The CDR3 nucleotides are TGTGCCAGCAGCCCTGGAGCGACTAGCTATGGCTACACCTTC.

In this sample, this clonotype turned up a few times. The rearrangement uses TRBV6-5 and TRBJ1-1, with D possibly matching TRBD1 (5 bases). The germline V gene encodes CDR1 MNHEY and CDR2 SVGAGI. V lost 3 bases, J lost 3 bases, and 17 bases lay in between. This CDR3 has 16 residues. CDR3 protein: CASSYWQGKRDTEAFF. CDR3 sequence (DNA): TGTGCCAGCAGTTATTGGCAGGGAAAGCGGGACACTGAAGCTTTCTTT.